These T cell receptor beta chains were read from a single sample in a study of blood T cell repertoires in COVID-19. Profiling relied on immunoSEQ multiplex PCR, and the TCRdb table lists in-frame clones only, not all of them. The data show about 350,000 clones, over 75% seen once. The sequenced sample consisted of PBMCs or T cells enriched from blood (not recorded which). The receptors were sampled from a woman aged 25 to 39 who had recovered from COVID-19. CDR3s include the opening cysteine and the closing phenylalanine or tryptophan. The order of the fields is CDR3 protein, CDR3 DNA, J gene, V gene, clone size, D gene. D genes are given only for firm matches. Size is omitted from some rows. Given values are once, few, many or a class for expanded clones.

cdr3_aa: CASSSGTHNYGYTF
cdr3_nt: TGCGCCAGCAGCTCCGGGACACACAACTATGGCTACACCTTC
j_call: TRBJ1-2
v_call: TRBV5-1
clone_size: NA
d_call: NA

cdr3_aa: CASTAGETQYF
cdr3_nt: TGTGCCAGTACGGCAGGGGAGACCCAGTACTTC
j_call: TRBJ2-5
v_call: TRBV6-5
clone_size: NA
d_call: NA

cdr3_aa: CATSDGRRGYTF
cdr3_nt: TGTGCCACCTCGGACGGGAGAAGGGGCTACACCTTC
j_call: TRBJ1-2
v_call: TRBV24-1
clone_size: NA
d_call: NA

cdr3_aa: CAITQDRGGVYGYTF
cdr3_nt: TGTGCCATCACTCAAGACAGGGGAGGAGTTTATGGCTACACCTTC
j_call: TRBJ1-2
v_call: TRBV10-3
clone_size: few
d_call: TRBD1

cdr3_aa: CASSPGMDRANEKLFF
cdr3_nt: TGTGCCAGCTCACCCGGGATGGACAGGGCTAATGAAAAACTGTTTTTT
j_call: TRBJ1-4
v_call: TRBV18
clone_size: once
d_call: TRBD1

cdr3_aa: CASSWTGQETQYF
cdr3_nt: TGTGCCAGCAGCTGGACAGGGCAAGAGACCCAGTACTTC
j_call: TRBJ2-5
v_call: TRBV6-5
clone_size: NA
d_call: TRBD1

cdr3_aa: CASPAPGQVTNQPQHF
cdr3_nt: TGTGCCAGCCCAGCCCCGGGACAGGTTACCAATCAGCCCCAGCATTTT
j_call: TRBJ1-5
v_call: TRBV5-6
clone_size: once
d_call: TRBD1

cdr3_aa: CASSATDRYLNTEAFF
cdr3_nt: TGTGCCAGCAGCGCAACCGACAGGTACCTGAACACTGAAGCTTTCTTT
j_call: TRBJ1-1
v_call: TRBV9
clone_size: NA
d_call: NA

cdr3_aa: CASSDPGQGRNQPQHF
cdr3_nt: TGTGCCAGCAGTGATCCGGGACAGGGGCGAAATCAGCCCCAGCATTTT
j_call: TRBJ1-5
v_call: TRBV28
clone_size: NA
d_call: TRBD1

cdr3_aa: CASSGGHLLEAFF
cdr3_nt: TGTGCCAGCAGTGGGGGACACCTACTTGAAGCTTTCTTT
j_call: TRBJ1-1
v_call: TRBV27
clone_size: NA
d_call: NA

cdr3_aa: CASSDVFQDTQYF
cdr3_nt: TGTGCCAGCAGTGATGTGTTCCAGGATACGCAGTATTTT
j_call: TRBJ2-3
v_call: TRBV6-1
clone_size: NA
d_call: NA

cdr3_aa: CASSPLGTLLHEQYF
cdr3_nt: TGTGCCAGCAGTCCTCTGGGGACACTTCTCCACGAGCAGTACTTC
j_call: TRBJ2-7
v_call: TRBV28
clone_size: NA
d_call: NA

cdr3_aa: CASSQFGEQFF
cdr3_nt: TGCGCCAGCAGCCAGTTCGGTGAGCAGTTCTTC
j_call: TRBJ2-1
v_call: TRBV4-3
clone_size: NA
d_call: NA

cdr3_aa: CASSLEFGTASNEQFF
cdr3_nt: TGTGCCAGCAGCTTAGAATTCGGGACAGCCTCCAATGAGCAGTTCTTC
j_call: TRBJ2-1
v_call: TRBV7-8
clone_size: NA
d_call: TRBD1

cdr3_aa: CASSDITNEQFF
cdr3_nt: TGTGCCAGCAGTGACATAACCAATGAGCAGTTCTTC
j_call: TRBJ2-1
v_call: TRBV27
clone_size: NA
d_call: NA

cdr3_aa: CSVEPRGGTEAFF
cdr3_nt: TGCAGCGTTGAGCCCCGGGGAGGAACTGAAGCTTTCTTT
j_call: TRBJ1-1
v_call: TRBV29-1
clone_size: NA
d_call: NA

cdr3_aa: CASSQDKTGHVPDTQYF
cdr3_nt: TGCGCCAGCAGCCAAGATAAAACAGGCCATGTCCCAGATACGCAGTATTTT
j_call: TRBJ2-3
v_call: TRBV4-1
clone_size: NA
d_call: NA

cdr3_aa: CASSLSASGEHDTQYF
cdr3_nt: TGTGCCAGCAGCTTGTCGGCTAGCGGGGAACATGATACGCAGTATTTT
j_call: TRBJ2-3
v_call: TRBV7-9
clone_size: NA
d_call: TRBD2

cdr3_aa: CASSLTSRDRGRGTEAFF
cdr3_nt: TGTGCCAGCAGCTTAACCAGCCGGGACAGGGGGCGGGGGACTGAAGCTTTCTTT
j_call: TRBJ1-1
v_call: TRBV7-6
clone_size: NA
d_call: TRBD1

cdr3_aa: CASSELGGPNTEAFF
cdr3_nt: TGTGCCAGCAGTGAATTGGGGGGGCCGAACACTGAAGCTTTCTTT
j_call: TRBJ1-1
v_call: TRBV2
clone_size: NA
d_call: NA

cdr3_aa: CAWSVREMEKLFF
cdr3_nt: TGTGCCTGGAGTGTACGAGAGATGGAAAAACTGTTTTTT
j_call: TRBJ1-4
v_call: TRBV30
clone_size: NA
d_call: NA

cdr3_aa: CASSYQGQGNQPQHF
cdr3_nt: TGTGCCAGCAGCTATCAGGGACAGGGTAATCAGCCCCAGCATTTT
j_call: TRBJ1-5
v_call: TRBV5-6
clone_size: NA
d_call: TRBD1

cdr3_aa: CAWSGQGHQPQHF
cdr3_nt: TGTGCCTGGAGCGGACAGGGCCATCAGCCCCAGCATTTT
j_call: TRBJ1-5
v_call: TRBV30
clone_size: NA
d_call: TRBD1